This T cell receptor (beta chain) was identified during a study of response to subunit inactivated influenza vaccine. Overall study findings and caveats: Authors suggested seasonal influenza vaccinations each recruit few new T cells.

CDR1 is SGHTA, CDR2 FQGNSA, per germline. This CDR3 spans 15 amino acids. Trimming shortened V by 0 bases and J by 1 base, and 9 bases separated the two germline ends. A note on this clonotype: Antigen specificity is unknown.

TCRdb fed the RT-PCR reads into MiXCR, producing one record per CDR3 protein. The sample consists of about 520,000 distinct CDR3 sequences, about 7.2% of them appearing once. The rearrangement joins TRBV7-2 to TRBJ2-5; D call uncertain. The source material was PBMCs from blood, sampled roughly 24 months after vaccination. This clonotype was obtained from a man aged 50 to 75 who received an inactivated influenza vaccine. In nucleotides, the CDR3 is TGTGCCAGCAGCTTAGCGCAGAGACCCCAAGAGACCCAGTACTTC. The encoded protein is CASSLAQRPQETQYF.